Below are 13 T cell receptor beta chains sequenced from a single sample in a study of T cell responses to AZD1222 COVID-19 vaccine. Sequencing used immunoSEQ multiplex PCR; TCRdb keeps in-frame clones, though not all of them. Found here are 190,000 or so clones, 90% to 95% of them singletons; the top ten hold 0.9% to 1.1%. The sequences come from peripheral blood, collected 28 days after the second AZD1222 dose. The receptors originated from an adult who received the AZD1222 COVID-19 vaccine.

CDR3 nucleotide sequence: TGTGCCTGGAGTGCCTACGCATGGGCTAATGAAAAACTGTTTTTT. Protein sequence: CAWSAYAWANEKLFF. The chain uses TRBV30 and TRBJ1-4; no clear D. The CDR3 is 15 amino acids. Germline CDR1 is GTSNPN and CDR2 is SVGIG (reference sequence). Trimming pared 1 base from V and 3 bases from J, leaving 12 bases between.

This chain links TRBV27 with TRBJ2-7, with TRBD2 matching 8 bases. Per the germline V gene, CDR1 is MNHEY and CDR2 is SMNVEV (reference sequence). CDR3 length: 15 amino acids. Losses at the gene ends were 2 bases for V and 4 bases for J; bases not matched to a gene: 7. The CDR3 protein is CASSLRRGAGYEQYF. CDR3 nucleotide sequence: TGTGCCAGCAGTTTAAGGCGGGGGGCAGGGTACGAGCAGTACTTC.

In nucleotides, the CDR3 is TGTGCCAGCAGCCCTAGGCAGGGAGAGAATTCACCCCTCCACTTT. It encodes CASSPRQGENSPLHF. The rearrangement uses TRBV11-2 and TRBJ1-6; possible D gene TRBD1, 5 bases. Trimming removed 5 bases at V and 7 bases at J, with 15 bases between. This CDR3 spans 15 amino acids. The germline gives CDR1 SGHAT, CDR2 FQNNGV.

This clone was found a few times. Other DNA sequences of this sample code for an identical CDR3. This chain uses TRBV9 with TRBJ1-2; D possibly corresponds to TRBD1 (5 bases). Trimming left V 4 bases short and J 3 bases short, with 13 bases between. The CDR3 is made up of 14 amino acids. Looked up from germline, CDR1 is SGDLS and CDR2 is YYNGEE. CDR3 bases: TGTGCCAGCAGCAACCGGGGCACGGACTATGGCTACACCTTC. Amino acids: CASSNRGTDYGYTF.

The chain recombines TRBV2 with TRBJ1-4, with D perhaps TRBD1 (6 bases). Trimming took off 5 bases at V and 4 bases at J, with 11 bases between the two ends. Germline V gives CDR1 SNHLY, CDR2 FYNNEI. This CDR3 has 14 residues. CDR3 residues: CASSKGVLNEKLFF. The CDR3 DNA reads TGTGCCAGCAGTAAGGGGGTACTTAATGAAAAACTGTTTTTT.

The chain carries TRBV3-1 (or the pseudogene TRBV3-2) and TRBJ2-1; D remains ambiguous. The CDR3 is made up of 14 amino acids. The germline CDR1 and CDR2 sequences are LGHDT and YNNKEL (reference sequence). Trimming left V 2 bases short and J 2 bases short, with 7 bases between. The chain's CDR3 is CASSQMAAYNEQFF. The CDR3 nucleotides are TGTGCCAGCAGCCAAATGGCAGCCTACAATGAGCAGTTCTTC.

The chain joins TRBV6-2 or TRBV6-3 to TRBJ1-2; D is unresolved. Trimming pared 5 bases from V and 6 bases from J, leaving 7 bases between. CDR3 length equals 11 residues. Germline V lookup: CDR1 MNHEY, CDR2 SVGEGT. Here the CDR3 DNA reads TGTGCCAGCAGTGACGGGGATGGCTACACCTTC. Protein product: CASSDGDGYTF.

J is TRBJ1-1 and V is TRBV7-8; a possible D gene is TRBD1 (5 bases). This CDR3 region has 17 residues. Germline V gene lookup returns CDR1 SGHVS and CDR2 FQNEAQ. The ends were cut back, 2 bases at V and 0 bases at J, with 16 bases in the middle. The CDR3: CASSLRLSRGLNTEAFF. As DNA, the CDR3 is TGTGCCAGCAGCTTAAGGTTGTCGCGGGGGTTGAACACTGAAGCTTTCTTT.

Points on this clone: This specimen includes other DNA sequences encoding the same CDR3. This chain connects TRBV3-1 (or the pseudogene TRBV3-2) to TRBJ2-7, with 7 bases fitting TRBD2. J gave up 3 bases and V 4 bases, and 3 bases lay outside the gene matches. The CDR3 runs to 13 residues. The germline gives CDR1 LGHDT, CDR2 YNNKEL (reference sequence). The CDR3 DNA reads TGTGCCAGCAGCCGAGGGAGGGGCTACGAGCAGTACTTC. Protein sequence: CASSRGRGYEQYF.

The chain joins TRBV5-1 to TRBJ2-6, with 8 bases fitting TRBD1. Germline lookup yields CDR1 SGHRS and CDR2 YFSETQ. V was clipped by 4 bases and J by 0 bases; unmatched bases: 9. CDR3 length: 18 amino acids. The CDR3 bases are TGCGCCAGCAGCGACCGGACAGGGCGGTACTCTGGGGCCAACGTCCTGACTTTC. Encoded protein: CASSDRTGRYSGANVLTF.

The chain has TRBV6-2 or TRBV6-3 and TRBJ1-5; possibly TRBD1 for D (6 bases). Trimming removed 4 bases at V and 7 bases at J, with 20 bases between. This CDR3 is 16 amino acids long. In germline, CDR1 is MNHEY, CDR2 SVGEGT. This CDR3 is CASSSPLTGHRQPQHF. The CDR3 DNA reads as TGTGCCAGCAGTTCACCCTTGACAGGTCATCGCCAGCCCCAGCATTTT.

The V gene is TRBV7-8, the J gene TRBJ1-4; D ambiguous. This CDR3 is built from 15 residues. Germline V gene data show CDR1 as SGHVS and CDR2 as FQNEAQ. Trimming removed 3 bases at V and 2 bases at J, with 10 bases between. The CDR3 reads CASSLTELTNEKLFF. The CDR3 coding sequence is TGTGCCAGCAGCTTGACGGAGTTGACTAATGAAAAACTGTTTTTT.

The rearrangement joins TRBV15 to TRBJ1-2; D is perhaps TRBD1 (5 bases). V gave up 1 base and J gave up 3 bases, with 9 bases separating them. The CDR3 is 14 residues long. Germline V gene lookup returns CDR1 LNHNV and CDR2 YYDKDF (reference sequence). The CDR3 reads CATSRVGTDYGYTF. The CDR3 region has the DNA TGTGCCACCAGCAGAGTCGGGACGGACTATGGCTACACCTTC. Supplemented by reference TRBV15 and TRBJ1-2, the full variable domain reads DAMVIQNPRYQVTQFGKPVTLSCSQTLNHNVMYWYQQKSSQAPKLLFHYYDKDFNNEADTPDNFQSRRPNTSFCFLDIRSPGLGDTAMYLCATSRVGTDYGYTFGSGTRLTVV.